This is a list of T cell receptor beta chains from one sample in a study of blood T cells in healthy people across ages. TCRdb processed the 5' RACE reads anew with MiXCR; each CDR3 protein has one entry. The sample consists of 760,000 or so distinct CDR3 sequences, more than 20% of them appearing once. In addition, the sample was reused for a study of T cells of mothers and their children.

Sample: blood. The origin of the receptors is a boy between 10 and 17 years old in good health. Each CDR3 is given with its conserved first and last residue. D genes are given only for firm matches. Only part of the rows carry a size: once, few, many, or a class if the clone is expanded.

-	TRBV7-9	-	TRBJ1-1	CASSLLGVTEAFF	TGTGCCAGCAGCCTCCTTGGGGTCACTGAAGCTTTCTTT
TRBD2	TRBV7-9	few	TRBJ2-1	CASSLARDSGAYNEQFF	TGTGCCAGCAGCTTAGCGAGGGATAGCGGGGCCTACAATGAGCAGTTCTTC
TRBD1	TRBV9	many	TRBJ1-2	CASSVGQGPNYGYTF	TGTGCCAGCAGCGTAGGACAGGGTCCTAACTATGGCTACACCTTC
TRBD2	TRBV28	-	TRBJ2-1	CASSLSGSSPRQFF	TGTGCCAGCAGTCTTAGCGGGAGCAGCCCCCGGCAGTTCTTC
-	TRBV18	few	TRBJ2-1	CASSPPYISRSSYNEQFF	TGTGCCAGCTCCCCCCCGTACATCAGTAGGTCCTCCTACAATGAGCAGTTCTTC
-	TRBV28	-	TRBJ2-7	CASRDGTSYELYF	TGTGCCAGCAGGGACGGGACATCCTACGAGCTGTACTTC
TRBD1	TRBV20-1	many	TRBJ1-1	CSGRTGWRNTEAFF	TGCAGTGGCCGGACAGGGTGGAGGAACACTGAAGCTTTCTTT
TRBD1	TRBV7-9	-	TRBJ2-7	CASSPEQGPLDEQYF	TGTGCCAGCAGTCCCGAACAGGGGCCTCTGGACGAGCAGTACTTC
-	TRBV28	-	TRBJ2-1	CASSLDPTHNEQFF	TGTGCCAGCAGTTTAGATCCAACCCACAATGAGCAGTTCTTC
-	TRBV20-1	-	TRBJ2-1	CSARGGGGDEQFF	TGCAGTGCTAGAGGTGGAGGTGGGGATGAGCAGTTCTTC
TRBD2	TRBV3-1	few	TRBJ2-7	CASSPTSGGPYEQYF	TGTGCCAGCAGTCCTACCAGCGGGGGACCTTACGAGCAGTACTTC
TRBD2	TRBV20-1	-	TRBJ2-1	CSALILAGLNEQFF	TGCAGTGCTTTGATTCTAGCGGGATTGAATGAGCAGTTCTTC
-	TRBV9	-	TRBJ1-1	CASSVLSGSTEAFF	TGTGCCAGCAGCGTCCTCAGTGGCAGCACTGAAGCTTTCTTT
TRBD2	TRBV12-3/TRBV12-4	few	TRBJ2-1	CASSSLAGGGNEQFF	TGTGCCAGCAGCTCGCTAGCGGGGGGAGGGAATGAGCAGTTCTTC
-	TRBV4-1	few	TRBJ2-5	CASSHGPRGDREIETQYF	TGCGCCAGCAGCCATGGTCCGCGGGGGGACAGAGAAATTGAGACCCAGTACTTC
TRBD2	TRBV7-2	-	TRBJ2-3	CASRSWDYPTDTQYF	TGTGCCAGCAGGTCTTGGGACTACCCAACAGATACGCAGTATTTT
-	TRBV28	-	TRBJ2-7	CASSSRTESYEQYF	TGTGCCAGTAGTTCCCGGACGGAATCCTACGAGCAGTACTTC
-	TRBV20-1	-	TRBJ2-7	CSARVARSYEQYF	TGCAGTGCTAGAGTAGCGCGCTCCTACGAGCAGTACTTC
-	TRBV7-2	few	TRBJ2-3	CASREASTDTQYF	TGTGCCAGCAGGGAAGCTTCCACAGATACGCAGTATTTT
TRBD2	TRBV20-1	many	TRBJ2-5	CSARTSGETQYF	TGCAGTGCTAGGACTAGCGGGGAGACCCAGTACTTC
-	TRBV7-9	once	TRBJ2-7	CASSLSPDEQYF	TGTGCCAGCAGCTTATCTCCGGACGAGCAGTACTTC
-	TRBV9	few	TRBJ1-1	CASSTPPFSGDTEAFF	TGTGCCAGCAGCACTCCCCCCTTTTCGGGGGACACTGAAGCTTTCTTT
-	TRBV7-3	-	TRBJ1-2	CASSPGGGASHGYTF	TGTGCCAGCAGCCCTGGCGGCGGCGCTTCGCATGGCTACACCTTC
-	TRBV5-1	few	TRBJ2-5	CASSLGGVQETQYF	TGTGCCAGCAGCTTAGGTGGAGTACAAGAGACCCAGTACTTC
-	TRBV9	once	TRBJ2-7	CASSVAGETYEQYF	TGTGCCAGCAGCGTAGCGGGTGAAACCTACGAGCAGTACTTC
-	TRBV7-9	-	TRBJ1-2	CASSVLILEDYGYTF	TGTGCCAGCAGCGTATTAATCCTCGAGGATTATGGCTACACCTTC
-	TRBV12-3/TRBV12-4	few	TRBJ1-3	CASGSEVFSGNTIYF	TGTGCCAGCGGCTCGGAGGTGTTCTCTGGAAACACCATATATTTT
TRBD2	TRBV20-1	few	TRBJ2-3	CSATPPSSGRRDTQYF	TGCAGTGCTACCCCCCCATCTAGCGGGAGGAGAGATACGCAGTATTTT
TRBD2	TRBV7-2	-	TRBJ2-3	CASSLGRGGLTDTQYF	TGTGCCAGCAGCTTAGGTCGGGGGGGGCTCACAGATACGCAGTATTTT
TRBD1	TRBV24-1	-	TRBJ2-5	CATSEPTGGETQYF	TGTGCCACCAGTGAGCCGACAGGGGGAGAGACCCAGTACTTC
-	TRBV28	-	TRBJ2-1	CASSLPGHEQFF	TGTGCCAGCAGTTTGCCCGGGCATGAGCAGTTCTTC
-	TRBV12-3/TRBV12-4	once	TRBJ2-1	CVSSRLLGGWYNEQFF	TGTGTCAGCAGTCGCCTTTTGGGCGGGTGGTACAATGAGCAGTTCTTC
-	TRBV20-1	few	TRBJ2-1	CTIKPRGTDEQFF	TGCACCATTAAGCCGAGGGGAACGGATGAGCAGTTCTTC
-	TRBV12-3/TRBV12-4	few	TRBJ2-7	CASSFRDQNYEQYF	TGTGCCAGCAGTTTTCGGGACCAAAACTACGAGCAGTACTTC
-	TRBV12-3/TRBV12-4	once	TRBJ2-7	CASAGHRSYEQYF	TGTGCCAGCGCGGGACATAGATCCTACGAGCAGTACTTC
-	TRBV7-8	-	TRBJ2-1	CASSQKRVPDNEQFF	TGTGCCAGCAGCCAAAAGCGGGTCCCCGACAATGAGCAGTTCTTC
TRBD1	TRBV4-1	-	TRBJ2-7	CASSKFLDRVNEQYF	TGCGCCAGCAGCAAATTCCTTGACAGGGTCAACGAGCAGTACTTC
-	TRBV7-2	-	TRBJ2-3	CASSLQASEWTDTQYF	TGTGCCAGCAGCTTGCAGGCTAGCGAGTGGACAGATACGCAGTATTTT
-	TRBV6-6	-	TRBJ1-2	CASSYSREGSGYTF	TGTGCCAGCAGTTACTCCCGGGAGGGGTCTGGCTACACCTTC
TRBD1	TRBV6-5	few	TRBJ2-7	CASSSVGQGTYEQYF	TGTGCCAGCAGTTCGGTCGGACAGGGGACTTACGAGCAGTACTTC
-	TRBV3-1	few	TRBJ1-3	CASSQDMAEGNTIYF	TGTGCCAGCAGCCAAGATATGGCAGAAGGAAACACCATATATTTT
-	TRBV10-3	few	TRBJ2-7	CAISDTRSGDEQYF	TGTGCCATCAGTGACACGAGGTCCGGAGACGAGCAGTACTTC
-	TRBV7-2	-	TRBJ1-4	CASSLGGKGITNEKLFF	TGTGCCAGCAGCTTAGGTGGCAAGGGGATCACTAATGAAAAACTGTTTTTT
-	TRBV7-9	few	TRBJ1-4	CASSEGPTNEKLFF	TGTGCCAGCAGCGAGGGACCAACTAATGAAAAACTGTTTTTT
TRBD1	TRBV28	-	TRBJ1-2	CASSTPGQGIGYTF	TGTGCCAGCAGTACTCCGGGACAGGGAATCGGCTACACCTTC
-	TRBV20-1	-	TRBJ2-5	CSARDVLAQETQYF	TGCAGTGCTAGAGATGTGCTAGCGCAAGAGACCCAGTACTTC
-	TRBV7-9	few	TRBJ2-7	CASSLPTRYEQYF	TGTGCCAGCAGCTTACCCACAAGGTACGAGCAGTACTTC
TRBD2	TRBV12-3/TRBV12-4	few	TRBJ2-2	CASSDSWSGGLLVTGELFF	TGTGCCAGCAGTGATTCGTGGAGCGGGGGTCTTCTTGTGACCGGGGAGCTGTTTTTT
-	TRBV28	once	TRBJ2-7	CASRDLKNEQYF	TGTGCCAGCAGAGATTTAAAAAACGAGCAGTACTTC
-	TRBV7-2	few	TRBJ2-1	CASSFSRSGEQFF	TGTGCCAGCAGCTTTTCCAGGTCGGGGGAGCAGTTCTTC
-	TRBV19	-	TRBJ2-1	CASSVSGAYNEQFF	TGTGCCAGTAGTGTGTCGGGGGCCTACAATGAGCAGTTCTTC
TRBD1	TRBV19	-	TRBJ1-6	CASSIDGDRGRPLHF	TGTGCCAGTAGTATAGATGGGGACAGGGGTCGTCCCCTCCACTTT
-	TRBV29-1	few	TRBJ1-4	CSVEEAGGEKLFF	TGCAGCGTTGAGGAGGCTGGCGGAGAAAAACTGTTTTTT
TRBD1	TRBV12-3/TRBV12-4	-	TRBJ2-1	CASSRTGTGGYNEQFF	TGTGCCAGCAGTCGCACCGGGACAGGGGGCTACAATGAGCAGTTCTTC
-	TRBV5-1	-	TRBJ2-3	CASSPSSPAGDTQYF	TGCGCCAGCAGCCCCAGCAGCCCAGCCGGAGATACGCAGTATTTT
TRBD2	TRBV14	-	TRBJ2-1	CASSRLGGSGNEQFF	TGTGCCAGCAGCCGTTTAGGCGGGAGCGGAAATGAGCAGTTCTTC
TRBD2	TRBV20-1	-	TRBJ2-1	CSALLAFGEQFF	TGCAGTGCTCTACTAGCGTTCGGTGAGCAGTTCTTC
TRBD1	TRBV7-2	few	TRBJ2-7	CASSLTTGQGYEQYF	TGTGCCAGCAGCTTAACTACGGGACAGGGCTACGAGCAGTACTTC
TRBD2	TRBV9	-	TRBJ2-1	CASSVPRERGGNEQFF	TGTGCCAGCAGCGTCCCGCGAGAGCGGGGGGGAAATGAGCAGTTCTTC
TRBD2	TRBV18	few	TRBJ2-1	CASSRGLAGSYNEQFF	TGTGCCAGCTCACGGGGACTAGCGGGGTCCTACAATGAGCAGTTCTTC